Described below is a single T cell receptor beta chain sequence and its context. These data belong to a study of T cell responses to AZD1222 COVID-19 vaccine. Sequencing was performed with immunoSEQ multiplex PCR; in TCRdb, only in-frame clones are kept and a portion is missing. The table records around 140,000 clones, 80% to 95% of them present only once. Germline CDR1 is SNHLY and CDR2 is FYNNEI. This CDR3 has 11 residues. The ends were cut back, 2 bases at V and 4 bases at J, with 0 bases in the middle. V gene TRBV2 combines with J gene TRBJ1-5, with D unclear. The TCR comes from an adult in good health. The source was peripheral blood, collected on day 0 of AZD1222 vaccination. CDR3 coding DNA: TGTGCCAGCAGTGAAAATCAGCCCCAGCATTTT. As protein: CASSENQPQHF.